Listed below are T cell receptor beta chains from one sample, sequenced in a study of CD8+ T cells in alopecia areata. Produced via immunoSEQ multiplex PCR; TCRdb's table is partial and in-frame only. The table lists approximately 190,000 clones, about 62% of them singletons. Here the sequenced sample was CD4+ T cells sorted from blood, taken at week 24, from a patient treated with tofacitinib. The receptors derive from a human donor with alopecia areata. Both conserved end residues are trimmed from each CDR3. The order of the fields is V gene, J gene, CDR3 protein.

TRBV29-1	TRBJ2-5	SVGMVQETQY
TRBV5-1	TRBJ1-1	ASSLAVRGTEAF
TRBV7-2	TRBJ2-7	ASSPGQQYEQY
TRBV28	TRBJ2-1	ASSQGAGGTYNEQF
TRBV29-1	TRBJ2-7	SVGQGAWEQY
TRBV15	TRBJ1-5	ATSRVGGSGNQPQH
TRBV6-5	TRBJ2-7	ASSRSNRGGEQY
TRBV5-5	TRBJ2-2	ASSLSELNTGELF
TRBV27	TRBJ1-2	ASSLTYSEGGYT
TRBV27	TRBJ1-1	ASSASLPSNTEAF
TRBV7-9	TRBJ2-3	ASSPRGYSTDTQY
TRBV4-1	TRBJ2-7	ASSQNPGTDSYEQY
TRBV5-1	TRBJ2-5	ASSPQGQETQY
TRBV10-3	TRBJ2-3	AISDGRSTDTQY
TRBV7-2	TRBJ2-1	ASSPRVYEQF
TRBV28	TRBJ1-5	ASSFSTRGPPQH
TRBV7-2	TRBJ1-2	ASSLVGDSYGYT
TRBV7-2	TRBJ2-7	ASSSGPTPPAHQPYEQY
TRBV29-1	TRBJ1-3	SVSKRGPGNTIY
TRBV29-1	TRBJ2-1	SVETVSYNEQF
TRBV7-2	TRBJ2-7	ASSLAKGPHEQY
TRBV5-4	TRBJ2-5	ASSGTGRFPETQY
TRBV10-3	TRBJ1-1	AISGRDRGGETEAF
TRBV29-1	TRBJ2-1	STTGTANPYNEQF
TRBV4-1	TRBJ1-4	ASSQTAQLNEKLF
TRBV7-9	TRBJ1-1	ASSLARDAEAF
TRBV7-2	TRBJ2-3	ASSLAAGRAYTQY
TRBV7-2	TRBJ2-7	ASSLQTAYEQY
TRBV5-1	TRBJ1-1	ASSLYSSNTEAF
TRBV4-1	TRBJ1-2	ASSQGSEGDRGYT
TRBV10-3	TRBJ1-2	AITGTGDGYT
TRBV5-1	TRBJ2-1	ASSLGQGGNEQF
TRBV14	TRBJ2-5	ASSQGLAGAQY
TRBV21-1	TRBJ2-7	ASRSSHEQY
TRBV29-1	TRBJ2-7	SGGQGYEQY
TRBV6-1	TRBJ2-2	ASMRGDGSGELF
TRBV30	TRBJ2-1	AWIPGGALGSYNEQF
TRBV7-3	TRBJ2-7	ASSQRPPGQGNDEQY
TRBV29-1	TRBJ1-4	SVRRGRDGKLF
TRBV25-1	TRBJ1-4	ASSDGLEKLF
TRBV5-1	TRBJ2-7	ASSLETGAAEQY
TRBV29-1	TRBJ2-7	SVEETGRGEQY
TRBV15	TRBJ2-7	ATSREYGGGYEQY
TRBV6-1	TRBJ1-5	ASSRRGEVDQPQH
TRBV29-1	TRBJ2-1	SVVELNEQF
TRBV7-6	TRBJ1-3	ASSLIRQGGGNTIY
TRBV30	TRBJ1-1	AWSKKGTGINTEAF
TRBV5-4	TRBJ2-3	ASSFTAGGPGDTQY